The next 26 T cell receptor beta chains were all read from a single sample in a study of shared clonotypes between healthy human individuals. The repertoire was sequenced with immunoSEQ multiplex PCR; TCRdb's copy has only in-frame clones and lacks some. The sample includes around 2,000,000 clones, 85% to 95% of them seen just once. The sample was naive CD4+ T cells sorted from blood. Subset denoted: CD45RA+ positively selected. These receptors were obtained from a man between 18 and 29 years old in good health.

This sequence joins TRBV28 and TRBJ1-5, with D possibly matching TRBD1 (5 bases). Germline V lookup: CDR1 MDHEN, CDR2 SYDVKM. The ends were cut back, 7 bases at V and 4 bases at J, with 20 bases in the middle. The CDR3 extends over 16 amino acids. CDR3 residues: CASTARGGAGNQPQHF. The CDR3 DNA follows: TGTGCCAGCACCGCCAGAGGTGGGGCGGGGAATCAGCCCCAGCATTTT.

V and J are TRBV14 and TRBJ2-5; the match to TRBD2 covers 14 bases. This CDR3 is built from 18 residues. Trimming took 3 bases from V and 5 from J; bases not matched to a gene: 11. Germline values: CDR1 SGHDN, CDR2 FVKESK. CDR3 residues: CASSQRLAGGLPRETQYF. The CDR3 DNA follows: TGTGCCAGCAGCCAGCGACTAGCGGGAGGGCTCCCACGCGAGACCCAGTACTTC.

The chain recombines TRBV30 with TRBJ1-6; TRBD1 is a possible D gene (5 bases). The CDR3 totals 17 residues. V was pared by 4 bases and J by 6 bases, with 22 bases between. From germline, CDR1 is GTSNPN and CDR2 SVGIG (reference sequence). The CDR3 here is CAWTPVWPGETNSPLHF. DNA for the CDR3: TGTGCCTGGACCCCCGTGTGGCCGGGGGAAACTAATTCACCCCTCCACTTT.

This clone has only a few counts. V and J are TRBV10-3 and TRBJ2-7; 7 positions match TRBD2. V dropped 4 bases and J dropped 7; count of bases not matched to a gene: 13. The CDR3 runs to 15 residues. Germline V gives CDR1 ENHRY, CDR2 SYGVKD. CDR3 in DNA: TGTGCCATCAGTGTTGGTGCTTCGGGAGCGGGGGAGCAGTACTTC. Protein product: CAISVGASGAGEQYF.

This clone appeared a single time. The chain combines TRBV11-2 with TRBJ1-2; TRBD1 agrees at 7 bases. V shed 1 base and J 3 bases; nucleotides not matched to a gene: 2. Germline CDR1 reads SGHAT; CDR2 reads FQNNGV. This CDR3 has 14 residues. The CDR3 DNA reads as TGTGCCAGCAGCTTAGGGACAGGCCACTATGGCTACACCTTC. This gives the protein CASSLGTGHYGYTF.

The rearrangement links TRBV5-1 to TRBJ2-5; D may be TRBD2 (6 bases). Germline CDR1 reads SGHRS; CDR2 reads YFSETQ. Trimming removed 0 bases at V and 4 bases at J, with 13 bases between. This CDR3 is 15 amino acids long. The CDR3, as DNA: TGCGCCAGCAGCTTGGCCCCTAGCGCTGGAGAGACCCAGTACTTC. It encodes CASSLAPSAGETQYF.

J is TRBJ2-7 and V is TRBV30, with D perhaps matching TRBD2 (6 bases). Germline CDR1 is GTSNPN and CDR2 is SVGIG (reference sequence). V lost 3 bases, J lost 2 bases, and 17 bases lay in between. There are 15 residues in the CDR3. The CDR3 sequence: CAWRGGSGRPYEQYF. CDR3 coding DNA: TGTGCCTGGAGGGGGGGTTCAGGACGACCCTACGAGCAGTACTTC.

The V gene is TRBV30, the J gene TRBJ1-2; D is perhaps TRBD1 (6 bases). The V end was cut by 2 bases, the J end by 1 base, with 11 bases between. Germline CDR1 reads GTSNPN; CDR2 reads SVGIG (reference sequence). This CDR3 is built from 14 residues. Written as DNA, the CDR3 is TGTGCCTGGAGTAGGGACAACCTTAACTATGGCTACACCTTC. It specifies CAWSRDNLNYGYTF. Variable domain in full (rest from reference TRBV30 and TRBJ1-2): SQTIHQWPATLVQPVGSPLSLECTVEGTSNPNLYWYRQAAGRGLQLLFYSVGIGQISSEVPQNLSASRPQDRQFILSSKKLLLSDSGFYLCAWSRDNLNYGYTFGSGTRLTVV.

The chain has TRBV6-5 and TRBJ1-2; 7 bases map to TRBD1. CDR1 and CDR2 from the germline V gene are MNHEY and SVGAGI. CDR3 size: 13 residues. The V and J ends lost 6 bases and 5 bases, in that order; junction bases with no gene match: 6. The CDR3 reads CASRTGWRYGYTF. CDR3 DNA sequence: TGTGCCAGCAGGACAGGGTGGAGGTATGGCTACACCTTC.

V gene TRBV5-4 combines with J gene TRBJ2-5, with TRBD2 identical over 7 bases. The germline V gene encodes CDR1 SGHNT and CDR2 YYREEE (reference sequence). With V trimmed by 0 bases and J by 4 bases, 6 bases remained unmatched. The CDR3 sequence is 15 residues long. CDR3 region: CASSLDIAGAETQYF. As DNA, the CDR3 is TGTGCCAGCAGCTTGGATATTGCGGGAGCAGAGACCCAGTACTTC.

This chain links TRBV5-4 with TRBJ2-5; D perhaps matches TRBD2 (7 bases). Germline V gene sequence: CDR1 SGHNT, CDR2 YYREEE (reference sequence). Trimming left V 3 bases short and J 3 bases short, with 12 bases between. This CDR3 contains 14 residues. This CDR3 is CASSWGGDKETQYF. The CDR3 bases are TGTGCCAGCAGCTGGGGAGGGGACAAAGAGACCCAGTACTTC.

The CDR3 here is CASSSKGNQPQHF. CDR3 nucleotides: TGTGCCAGCAGTTCAAAGGGCAATCAGCCCCAGCATTTT. The V call is TRBV6-7, the J call TRBJ1-5; D unclear. TRBV6-7 is identified as an open reading frame with a role that is uncertain. The V end lost 4 bases, the J end lost 2 bases, and 6 bases lay between the germline ends. The CDR3 consists of 13 residues.

The chain has TRBV6-1 and TRBJ1-5; D is unclear. Germline CDR1 MNHNS, CDR2 SASEGT. The CDR3 contains 15 residues. Trimming took off 2 bases at V and 7 bases at J, with 15 bases between the two ends. CDR3 nucleotide sequence: TGTGCCAGCAGTGAACTGGTGTTAGGGCCCCAGCCCCAGCATTTT. This codes for CASSELVLGPQPQHF.

V is TRBV7-2 and J is TRBJ1-1; the D gene is possibly TRBD1 (5 bases). V was pared by 5 bases and J by 5 bases, with 15 bases between. There are 14 residues in the CDR3. The germline V gene encodes CDR1 SGHTA and CDR2 FQGNSA. The CDR3 region is CASSDPGRRTEAFF. The DNA of the CDR3 is TGTGCCAGCAGCGACCCGGGACGGCGGACTGAAGCTTTCTTT.

The genes are TRBV5-1 and TRBJ2-1; 13 nucleotides align to TRBD2. Germline CDR1 SGHRS, CDR2 YFSETQ. With V trimmed by 4 bases and J by 4 bases, 2 bases remained unmatched. This CDR3 is 15 amino acids long. Here the CDR3 reads CASSRTSGRYNEQFF. The CDR3 DNA follows: TGCGCCAGCAGCCGGACTAGCGGGAGATACAATGAGCAGTTCTTC.

The rearrangement uses TRBV12-2 and TRBJ1-5. TRBV12-2 is a known pseudogene. This CDR3 is built from 18 residues. This chain's CDR3 is CASRLVKWVGDSYQPQHF. The CDR3 coding sequence is TGTGCAAGTCGCTTAGTTAAGTGGGTGGGGGATAGTTATCAGCCCCAGCATTTT.

The chain joins TRBV5-4 to TRBJ2-5; unclear D gene. This CDR3 has 13 residues. Germline values: CDR1 SGHNT, CDR2 YYREEE (reference sequence). V lost 2 bases and J 4 bases, leaving 9 bases between the germline ends. As DNA, the CDR3 is TGTGCCAGCAGCTTCGACGGTGGAGAGACCCAGTACTTC. Protein: CASSFDGGETQYF.

The chain has TRBV5-6 and TRBJ1-2; 8 bases fit TRBD1. V shed 4 bases and J 8 bases; nucleotides not matched to a gene: 10. Germline CDR1 SGHDT, CDR2 YYEEEE. The CDR3 has 14 residues. CDR3 nucleotide sequence: TGTGCCAGCAGCCCTGGACAGGGCGTGGGGGGCTACACCTTC. It translates to CASSPGQGVGGYTF.

Worth noting for this clone: A read error may produce the germline difference seen at one junction end. V is TRBV5-6 and J is TRBJ2-7; D not resolved. CDR1 SGHDT and CDR2 YYEEEE come from the germline V gene. CDR3 length equals 18 residues. The CDR3 coding sequence is TGTGCCAGCAGCTGGACCGGCCCATCACCCCTTACAGTCTACAAGCAGTACTTC. Translation: CASSWTGPSPLTVYKQYF.

J is TRBJ1-1 and V is TRBV29-1; no definite D call. Germline values: CDR1 SQVTM, CDR2 ANQGSEA. This CDR3 has 11 amino acids. Trimming removed 7 bases from V and 4 bases from J, with 10 bases in between. The CDR3 loop is CSGVKGTEAFF. Here the CDR3 DNA reads TGCAGCGGCGTCAAGGGCACTGAAGCTTTCTTT.

This clone was detected a few times. CDR3: CASHRVTGELFF. The CDR3 nucleotides read TGTGCCAGCCACAGGGTGACCGGGGAGCTGTTTTTT. The rearrangement uses TRBV7-9 and TRBJ2-2; possibly TRBD1 for D (6 bases). The germline gives CDR1 SEHNR, CDR2 FQNEAQ (reference sequence). Trimming pared 8 bases from V and 5 bases from J, leaving 9 bases between. There are 12 residues in the CDR3.

The chain has TRBV5-1 and TRBJ2-2, with D hard to call. This CDR3 region has 16 residues. V lost 1 base to trimming and J lost 0 bases, with 10 bases between them. Germline V gene data show CDR1 as SGHRS and CDR2 as YFSETQ. CDR3 in DNA: TGCGCCAGCAGCTTGTTCGACTCCGCGAACACCGGGGAGCTGTTTTTT. Protein sequence: CASSLFDSANTGELFF.

The V gene is TRBV6-5, the J gene TRBJ1-2; tentatively, D is TRBD1 (6 bases). There are 14 residues in the CDR3. Germline values: CDR1 MNHEY, CDR2 SVGAGI. V lost 7 bases, J lost 4 bases, and 16 bases lay in between. The chain's CDR3 is CASTRMGAGYGYTF. CDR3 coding DNA: TGTGCCAGCACCCGTATGGGGGCCGGCTATGGCTACACCTTC.

The chain couples TRBV7-2 to TRBJ2-5; D gene unclear. The V gene's germline CDR1 is SGHTA and CDR2 FQGNSA. V was clipped by 5 bases and J by 7 bases, with 17 bases between them. This CDR3 has 14 amino acids. CDR3 bases: TGTGCCAGCAGCCCTAGGCTGAAGACCCCGACCCAGTACTTC. Its translation is CASSPRLKTPTQYF.

This chain connects TRBV4-1 to TRBJ1-1; the D gene is possibly TRBD1 (5 bases). This CDR3 has 18 residues. Trimming removed 1 base at V and 1 base at J, with 19 bases between. Germline V gene sequence: CDR1 MGHRA, CDR2 YSYEKL. This CDR3 is CASSQATYLRGQNTEAFF. CDR3 nucleotides: TGCGCCAGCAGCCAAGCGACCTACCTTAGGGGCCAGAACACTGAAGCTTTCTTT.

V is TRBV7-6 and J is TRBJ2-2; a possible D gene is TRBD1 (6 bases). The ends were cut back, 4 bases at V and 8 bases at J, with 23 bases in the middle. CDR1 and CDR2 (germline): SGHVS, FNYEAQ. The CDR3 is made up of 17 amino acids. CDR3 residues: CASSSRGRLTTGGELFF. Here the CDR3 DNA reads TGTGCCAGCAGCTCCCGGGGCAGGTTAACAACAGGGGGGGAGCTGTTTTTT.